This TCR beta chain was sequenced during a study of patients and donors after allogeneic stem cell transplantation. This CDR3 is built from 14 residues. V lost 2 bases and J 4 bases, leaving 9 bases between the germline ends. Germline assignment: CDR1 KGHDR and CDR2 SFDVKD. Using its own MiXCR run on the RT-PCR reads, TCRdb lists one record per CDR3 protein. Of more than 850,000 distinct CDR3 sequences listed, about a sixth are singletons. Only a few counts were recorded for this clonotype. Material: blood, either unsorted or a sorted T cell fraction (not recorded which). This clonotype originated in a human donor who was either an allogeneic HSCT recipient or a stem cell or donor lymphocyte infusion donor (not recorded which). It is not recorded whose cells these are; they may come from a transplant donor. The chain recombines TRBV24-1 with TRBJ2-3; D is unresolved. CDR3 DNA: TGTGCCACCAGTGATTATGGGGTCTCAGATACGCAGTATTTT. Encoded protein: CATSDYGVSDTQYF.